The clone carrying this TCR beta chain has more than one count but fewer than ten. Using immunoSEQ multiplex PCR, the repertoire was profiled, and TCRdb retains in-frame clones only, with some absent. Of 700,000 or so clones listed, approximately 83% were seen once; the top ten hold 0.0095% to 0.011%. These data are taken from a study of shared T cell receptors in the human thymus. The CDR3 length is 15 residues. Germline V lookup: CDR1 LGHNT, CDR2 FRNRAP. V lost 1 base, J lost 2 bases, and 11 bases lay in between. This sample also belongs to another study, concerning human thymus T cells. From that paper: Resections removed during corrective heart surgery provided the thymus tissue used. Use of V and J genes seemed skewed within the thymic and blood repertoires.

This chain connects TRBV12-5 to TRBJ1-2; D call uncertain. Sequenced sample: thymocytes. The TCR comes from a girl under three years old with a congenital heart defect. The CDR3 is CASGLGEVWNYGYTF. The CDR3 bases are TGTGCTAGTGGTTTGGGGGAGGTTTGGAACTATGGCTACACCTTC. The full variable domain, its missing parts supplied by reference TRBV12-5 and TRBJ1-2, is DARVTQTPRHKVTEMGQEVTMRCQPILGHNTVFWYRQTMMQGLELLAYFRNRAPLDDSGMPKDRFSAEMPDATLATLKIQPSEPRDSAVYFCASGLGEVWNYGYTFGSGTRLTVV.